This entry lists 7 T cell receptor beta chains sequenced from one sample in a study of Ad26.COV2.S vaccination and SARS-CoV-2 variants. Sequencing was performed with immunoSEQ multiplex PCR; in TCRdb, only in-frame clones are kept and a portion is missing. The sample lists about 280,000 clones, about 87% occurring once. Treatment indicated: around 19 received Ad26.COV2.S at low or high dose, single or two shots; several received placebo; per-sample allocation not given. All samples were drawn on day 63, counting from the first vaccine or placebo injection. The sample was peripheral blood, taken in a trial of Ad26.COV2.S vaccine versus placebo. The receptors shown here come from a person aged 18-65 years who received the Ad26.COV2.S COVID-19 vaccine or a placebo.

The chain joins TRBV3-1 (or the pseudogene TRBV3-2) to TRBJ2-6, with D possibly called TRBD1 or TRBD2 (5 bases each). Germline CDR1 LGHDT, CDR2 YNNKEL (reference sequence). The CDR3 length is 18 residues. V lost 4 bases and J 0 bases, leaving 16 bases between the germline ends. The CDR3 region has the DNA TGTGCCAGCAGCCGCCCCTCGGGACGTATCTCTGGGGCCAACGTCCTGACTTTC. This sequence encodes CASSRPSGRISGANVLTF.

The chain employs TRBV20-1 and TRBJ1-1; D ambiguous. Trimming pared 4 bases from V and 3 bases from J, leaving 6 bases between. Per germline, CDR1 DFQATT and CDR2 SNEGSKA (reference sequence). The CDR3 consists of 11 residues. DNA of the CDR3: TGCAGTGCTACTGAGTACACTGAAGCTTTCTTT. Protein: CSATEYTEAFF.

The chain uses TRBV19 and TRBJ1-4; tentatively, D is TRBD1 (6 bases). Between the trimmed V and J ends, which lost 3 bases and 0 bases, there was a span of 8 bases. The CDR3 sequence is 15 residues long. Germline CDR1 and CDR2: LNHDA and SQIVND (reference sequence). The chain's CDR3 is CASSIGQSTNEKLFF. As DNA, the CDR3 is TGTGCCAGTAGTATCGGACAGTCAACTAATGAAAAACTGTTTTTT.

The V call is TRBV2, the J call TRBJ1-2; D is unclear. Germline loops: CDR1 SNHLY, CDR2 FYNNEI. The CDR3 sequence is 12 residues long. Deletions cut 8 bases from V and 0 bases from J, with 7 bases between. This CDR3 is CASSKANYGYTF. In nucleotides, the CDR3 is TGTGCCAGCTCCAAAGCTAACTATGGCTACACCTTC. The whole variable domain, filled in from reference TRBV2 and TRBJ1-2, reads EPEVTQTPSHQVTQMGQEVILRCVPISNHLYFYWYRQILGQKVEFLVSFYNNEISEKSEIFDDQFSVERPDGSNFTLKIRSTKLEDSAMYFCASSKANYGYTFGSGTRLTVV.

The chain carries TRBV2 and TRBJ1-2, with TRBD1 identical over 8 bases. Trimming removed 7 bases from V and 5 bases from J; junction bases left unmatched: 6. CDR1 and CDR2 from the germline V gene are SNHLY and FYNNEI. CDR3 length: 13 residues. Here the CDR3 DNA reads TGTGCCAGCACCGGGACAGGCCTATATGGCTACACCTTC. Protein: CASTGTGLYGYTF. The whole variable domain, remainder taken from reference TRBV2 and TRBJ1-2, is EPEVTQTPSHQVTQMGQEVILRCVPISNHLYFYWYRQILGQKVEFLVSFYNNEISEKSEIFDDQFSVERPDGSNFTLKIRSTKLEDSAMYFCASTGTGLYGYTFGSGTRLTVV.

The CDR3 DNA follows: TGTGCCAGCAGCTTAGTGGACAGGTATTCAGATACGCAGTATTTT. The encoded protein is CASSLVDRYSDTQYF. V is TRBV7-9 and J is TRBJ2-3; 7 bases align to TRBD1. Germline trimming cut 1 base from V and 4 bases from J; bases unmatched to any gene: 5. This CDR3 has 15 residues. Germline CDR1 reads SEHNR; CDR2 reads FQNEAQ (reference sequence). Filled out from reference TRBV7-9 and TRBJ2-3, the complete variable domain reads DTGVSQNPRHKITKRGQNVTFRCDPISEHNRLYWYRQTLGQGPEFLTYFQNEAQLEKSRLLSDRFSAERPKGSFSTLEIQRTEQGDSAMYLCASSLVDRYSDTQYFGPGTRLTVL.

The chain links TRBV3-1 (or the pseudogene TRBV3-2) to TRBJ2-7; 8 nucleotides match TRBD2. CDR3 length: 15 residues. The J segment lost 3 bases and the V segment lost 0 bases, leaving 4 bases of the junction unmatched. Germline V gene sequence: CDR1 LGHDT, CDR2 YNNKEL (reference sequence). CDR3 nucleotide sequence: TGTGCCAGCAGCCAAGAAACCGGGACTAGCTACGAGCAGTACTTC. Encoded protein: CASSQETGTSYEQYF.